The sequence of this T cell receptor (beta chain) was determined in a study of T cell repertoires in cytomegalovirus infection. Turning to the study itself: Public TCR beta signatures marked donors with CMV infection and the matching HLA. Overall study results and limits: Cumulative frequency (of public TCR beta family members) identified carriers of CMV plus the relevant HLA. Clonotype analysis showed dominance of the ex vivo response by HLA-C-restricted CMV-specific TCR beta clonotypes.

TCRdb reprocessed the reads with MiXCR, giving one entry per CDR3 protein. Among roughly 180,000 distinct CDR3 sequences listed, roughly 27% were seen once. The CDR3 extends over 13 amino acids. The germline V gene has CDR1 SGHAT and CDR2 FQDESV (reference sequence). V lost 1 base and J lost 7, with 11 bases in between. Details on this clonotype: What it binds is unknown.

The receptor's source is a human donor in good health (CMV status not recorded). Some clones in this sample may be carry-over from other donors' samples. Input material: PBMCs. This chain uses TRBV11-1 with TRBJ2-7; D not resolved. The CDR3 DNA is TGTGCCAGCAGCTTAGGCCAGACCGGAGAGCAGTACTTC. This gives the protein CASSLGQTGEQYF.